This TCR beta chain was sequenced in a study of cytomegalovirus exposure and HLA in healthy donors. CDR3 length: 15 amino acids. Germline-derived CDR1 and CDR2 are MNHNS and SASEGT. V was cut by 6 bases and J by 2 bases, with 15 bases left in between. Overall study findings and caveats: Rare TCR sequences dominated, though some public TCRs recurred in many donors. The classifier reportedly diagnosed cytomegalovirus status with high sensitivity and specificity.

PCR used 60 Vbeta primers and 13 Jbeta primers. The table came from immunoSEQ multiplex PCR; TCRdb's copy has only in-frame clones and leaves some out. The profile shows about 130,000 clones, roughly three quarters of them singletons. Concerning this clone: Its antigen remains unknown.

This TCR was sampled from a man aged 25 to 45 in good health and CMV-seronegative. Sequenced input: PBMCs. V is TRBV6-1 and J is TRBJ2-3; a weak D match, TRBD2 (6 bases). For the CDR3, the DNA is TGTGCCAGCAGGTCGGGGGAACTGACCACAGATACGCAGTATTTT. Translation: CASRSGELTTDTQYF.